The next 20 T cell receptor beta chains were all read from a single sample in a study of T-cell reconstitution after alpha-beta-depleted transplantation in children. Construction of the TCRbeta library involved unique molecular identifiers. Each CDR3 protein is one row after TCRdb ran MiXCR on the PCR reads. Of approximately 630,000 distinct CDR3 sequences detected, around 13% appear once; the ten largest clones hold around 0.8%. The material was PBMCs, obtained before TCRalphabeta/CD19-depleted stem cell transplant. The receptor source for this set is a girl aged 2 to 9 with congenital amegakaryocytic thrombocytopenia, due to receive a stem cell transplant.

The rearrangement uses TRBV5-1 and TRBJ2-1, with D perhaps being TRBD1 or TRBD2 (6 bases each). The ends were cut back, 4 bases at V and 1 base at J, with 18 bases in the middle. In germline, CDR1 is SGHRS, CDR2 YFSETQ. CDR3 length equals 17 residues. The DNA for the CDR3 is TGCGCCAGCAGCCCAATGGAGGGACACTCATCCTACAATGAGCAGTTCTTC. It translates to CASSPMEGHSSYNEQFF. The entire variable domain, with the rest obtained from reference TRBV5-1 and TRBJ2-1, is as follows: KAGVTQTPRYLIKTRGQQVTLSCSPISGHRSVSWYQQTPGQGLQFLFEYFSETQRNKGNFPGRFSGRQFSNSRSEMNVSTLELGDSALYLCASSPMEGHSSYNEQFFGPGTRLTVL.

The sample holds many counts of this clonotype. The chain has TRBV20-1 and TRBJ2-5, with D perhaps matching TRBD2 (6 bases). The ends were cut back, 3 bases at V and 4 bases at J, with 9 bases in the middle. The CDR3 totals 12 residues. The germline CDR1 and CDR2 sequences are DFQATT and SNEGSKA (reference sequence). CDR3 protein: CSASQGGETQYF. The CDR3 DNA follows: TGCAGTGCTAGCCAGGGAGGAGAGACCCAGTACTTC.

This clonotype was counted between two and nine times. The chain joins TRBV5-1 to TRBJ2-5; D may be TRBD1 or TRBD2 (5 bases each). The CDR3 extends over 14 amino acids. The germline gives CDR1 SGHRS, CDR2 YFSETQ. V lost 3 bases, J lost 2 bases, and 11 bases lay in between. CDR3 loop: CASSSGPKQETQYF. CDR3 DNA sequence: TGCGCCAGCAGCTCGGGACCTAAACAAGAGACCCAGTACTTC.

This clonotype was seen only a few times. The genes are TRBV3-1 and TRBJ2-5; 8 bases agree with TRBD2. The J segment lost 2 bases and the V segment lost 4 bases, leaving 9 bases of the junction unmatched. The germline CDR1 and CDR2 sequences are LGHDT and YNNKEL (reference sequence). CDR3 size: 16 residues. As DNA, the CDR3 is TGTGCCAGCAGCCTCCTCTTAGCGGGACCACAAGAGACCCAGTACTTC. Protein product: CASSLLLAGPQETQYF.

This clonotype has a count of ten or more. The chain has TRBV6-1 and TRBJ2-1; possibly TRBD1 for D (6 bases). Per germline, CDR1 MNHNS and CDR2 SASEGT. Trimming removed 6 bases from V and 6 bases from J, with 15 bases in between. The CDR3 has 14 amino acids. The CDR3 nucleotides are TGTGCCAGCAGAACGGGGACAAAGAGCAATGAGCAGTTCTTC. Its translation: CASRTGTKSNEQFF.

In nucleotides, the CDR3 is TGCAGTGCTACCGGGGCGGGAGTGTTCAGCGGGAGAGTTTACGAGCAGTACTTC. Translating gives CSATGAGVFSGRVYEQYF. This chain links TRBV20-1 with TRBJ2-7; TRBD2 matches 8 bases. Germline CDR1 and CDR2: DFQATT and SNEGSKA (reference sequence). V gave up 4 bases and J gave up 4 bases; unmatched junction bases: 21. The CDR3 has 18 amino acids.

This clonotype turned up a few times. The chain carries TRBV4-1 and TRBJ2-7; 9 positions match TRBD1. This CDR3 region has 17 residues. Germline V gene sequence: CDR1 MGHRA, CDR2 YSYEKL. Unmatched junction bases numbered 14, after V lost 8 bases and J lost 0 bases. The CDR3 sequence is CASSPGQGVLSSYEQYF. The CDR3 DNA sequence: TGCGCCAGCTCTCCGGGACAGGGTGTCCTGAGCTCCTACGAGCAGTACTTC.

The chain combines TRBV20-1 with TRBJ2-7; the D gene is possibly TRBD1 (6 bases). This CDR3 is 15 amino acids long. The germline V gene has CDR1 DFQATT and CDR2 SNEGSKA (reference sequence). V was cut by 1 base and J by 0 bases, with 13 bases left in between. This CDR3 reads CSARGGQGPSYEQYF. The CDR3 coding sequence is TGCAGTGCTAGAGGGGGCCAGGGGCCCTCCTACGAGCAGTACTTC.

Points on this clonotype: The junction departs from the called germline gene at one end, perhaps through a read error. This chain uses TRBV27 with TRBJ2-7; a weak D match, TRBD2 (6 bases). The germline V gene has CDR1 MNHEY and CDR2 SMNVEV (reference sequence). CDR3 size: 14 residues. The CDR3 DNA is TGTGCCAGCATTTCCGATCCGGGACTGATGAAGCAATACTTC. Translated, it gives CASISDPGLMKQYF.

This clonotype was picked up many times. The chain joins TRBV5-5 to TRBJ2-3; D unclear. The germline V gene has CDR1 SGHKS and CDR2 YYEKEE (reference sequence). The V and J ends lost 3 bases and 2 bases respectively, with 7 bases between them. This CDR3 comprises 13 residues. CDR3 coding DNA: TGTGCCAGCAGCTCAATGGACACAGATACGCAGTATTTT. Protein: CASSSMDTDTQYF.

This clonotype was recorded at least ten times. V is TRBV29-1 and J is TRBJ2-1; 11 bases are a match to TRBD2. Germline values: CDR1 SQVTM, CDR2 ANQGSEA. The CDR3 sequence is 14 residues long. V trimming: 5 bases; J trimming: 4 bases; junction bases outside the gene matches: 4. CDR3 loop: CSVRLAGGYNEQFF. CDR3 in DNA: TGCAGCGTTCGTCTAGCGGGAGGTTACAATGAGCAGTTCTTC.

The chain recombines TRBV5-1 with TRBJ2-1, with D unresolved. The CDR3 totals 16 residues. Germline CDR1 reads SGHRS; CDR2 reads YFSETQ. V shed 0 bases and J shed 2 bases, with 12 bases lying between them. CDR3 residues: CASSLGFGRPYNEQFF. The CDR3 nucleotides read TGCGCCAGCAGCTTGGGTTTCGGACGGCCCTACAATGAGCAGTTCTTC.

The CDR3 coding sequence is TGTGCCAGCAGTTTAGGTGTTGCGGGAGGGCCAAGGGAGCAGTACTTC. Translated: CASSLGVAGGPREQYF. The chain couples TRBV12-3 or TRBV12-4 to TRBJ2-7, with 9 bases matching TRBD2. CDR3 length: 16 amino acids. The V segment lost 1 base and the J segment 7 bases; nucleotides outside the gene matches: 11.

Here the CDR3 DNA reads TGTGCCAGCAAAAATAACCGCGCCCTTAGCGGGAGGGCCGAAGGCGAGCAGTTCTTC. It translates to CASKNNRALSGRAEGEQFF. The chain uses TRBV12-3 or TRBV12-4 and TRBJ2-1; 11 nucleotides agree with TRBD2. Losses at the gene ends were 7 bases for V and 10 bases for J; bases not matched to a gene: 24. This CDR3 has 19 residues.

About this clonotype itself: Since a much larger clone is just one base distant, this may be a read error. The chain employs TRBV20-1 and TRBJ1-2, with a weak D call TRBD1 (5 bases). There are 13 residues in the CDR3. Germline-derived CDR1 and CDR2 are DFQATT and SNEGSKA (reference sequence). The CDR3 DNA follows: TGCGGTGCTAGTCGCCAGGGAGATCATGGCTACACCTTC. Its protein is CGASRQGDHGYTF.

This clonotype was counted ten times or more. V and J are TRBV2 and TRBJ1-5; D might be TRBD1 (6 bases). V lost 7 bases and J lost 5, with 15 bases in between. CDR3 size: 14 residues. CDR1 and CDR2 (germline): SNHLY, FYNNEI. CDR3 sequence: CASTPDSPYQPQHF. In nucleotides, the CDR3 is TGTGCCAGCACCCCGGACAGCCCCTATCAGCCCCAGCATTTT.

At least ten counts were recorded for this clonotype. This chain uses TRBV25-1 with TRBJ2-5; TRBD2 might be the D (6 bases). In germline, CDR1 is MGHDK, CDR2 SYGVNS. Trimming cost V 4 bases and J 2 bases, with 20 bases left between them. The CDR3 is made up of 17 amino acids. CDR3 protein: CASSVRGGSRRQETQYF. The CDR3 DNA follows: TGTGCCAGCAGTGTACGTGGAGGGAGTCGTCGGCAAGAGACCCAGTACTTC.

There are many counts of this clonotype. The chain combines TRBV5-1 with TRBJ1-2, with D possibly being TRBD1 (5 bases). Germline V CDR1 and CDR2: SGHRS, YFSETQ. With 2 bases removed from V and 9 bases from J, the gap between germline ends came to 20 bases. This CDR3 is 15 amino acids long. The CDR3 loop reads CASSFWGDRLLSYTF. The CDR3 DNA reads TGCGCCAGCAGCTTTTGGGGCGACAGACTCCTAAGCTACACCTTC.

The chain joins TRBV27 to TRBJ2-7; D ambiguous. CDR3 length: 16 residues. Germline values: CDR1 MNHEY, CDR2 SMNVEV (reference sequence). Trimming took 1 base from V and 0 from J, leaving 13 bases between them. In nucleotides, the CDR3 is TGTGCCAGCAGTTTATGGAGCGAGCCCAGCTCCTACGAGCAGTACTTC. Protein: CASSLWSEPSSYEQYF.

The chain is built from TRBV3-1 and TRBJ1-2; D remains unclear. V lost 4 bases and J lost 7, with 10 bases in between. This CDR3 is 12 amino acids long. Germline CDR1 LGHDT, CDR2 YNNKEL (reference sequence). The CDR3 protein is CASSPGGSGYTF. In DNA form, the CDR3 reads TGTGCCAGCAGCCCAGGCGGAAGTGGCTACACCTTC.